The T cell receptor (beta chain) under discussion was sequenced for a study of blood T cells in healthy people across ages. Study-wide results and limits: The diversity estimates, figures obtained from one million T cells, were considered underestimates.

On this clonotype itself: Its antigen remains unknown.

With a J-beta primer mix and a sample-barcoded 5' primer, a second PCR ran roughly 7 to 11 cycles. Every sample returned 2.5 million or more CDR3-containing paired-end reads. One entry per CDR3 protein results from TCRdb running MiXCR on the 5' RACE reads. The sample carries over 700,000 distinct CDR3 sequences, roughly 25% recorded once. CDR1 KGHSH and CDR2 LQKENI come from the germline V gene. CDR3 length: 13 amino acids. V gave up 1 base and J gave up 5 bases, with 8 bases separating them. The same data also went into a second study, on T cells of mothers and their children. That study adds: Per mother, over 8 million TCR beta CDR3 reads were obtained; per child, about 3 million.

The receptor was derived from a boy younger than 18 in good health. The rearrangement uses TRBV18 and TRBJ1-2; D remains ambiguous. The sequenced sample was blood. The CDR3 coding sequence is TGTGCCAGCTCACCACGACGAGAGTATGGCTACACCTTC. It specifies CASSPRREYGYTF.